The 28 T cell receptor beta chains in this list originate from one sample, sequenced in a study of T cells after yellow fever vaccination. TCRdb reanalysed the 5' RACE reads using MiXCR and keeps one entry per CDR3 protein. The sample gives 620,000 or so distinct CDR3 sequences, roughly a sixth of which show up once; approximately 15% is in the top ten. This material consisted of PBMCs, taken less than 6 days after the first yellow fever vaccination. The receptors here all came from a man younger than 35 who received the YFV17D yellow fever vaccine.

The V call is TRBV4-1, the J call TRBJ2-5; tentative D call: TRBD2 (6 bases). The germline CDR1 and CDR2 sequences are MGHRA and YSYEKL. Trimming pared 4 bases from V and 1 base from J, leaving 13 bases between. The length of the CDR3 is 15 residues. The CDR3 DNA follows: TGCGCCAGCAGCCGAAGGGAGGAAATCCAAGAGACCCAGTACTTC. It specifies CASSRREEIQETQYF.

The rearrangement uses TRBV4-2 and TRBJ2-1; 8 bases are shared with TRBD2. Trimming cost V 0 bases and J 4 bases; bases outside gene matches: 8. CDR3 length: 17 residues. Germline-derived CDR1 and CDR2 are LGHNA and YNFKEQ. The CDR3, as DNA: TGTGCCAGCAGCCAAGAGGAGAAGCGGGGGTATTACAATGAGCAGTTCTTC. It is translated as CASSQEEKRGYYNEQFF.

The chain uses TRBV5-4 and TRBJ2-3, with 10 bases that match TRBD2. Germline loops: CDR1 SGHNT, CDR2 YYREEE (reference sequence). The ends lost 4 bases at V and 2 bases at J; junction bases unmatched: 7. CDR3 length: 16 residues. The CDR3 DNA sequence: TGTGCCAGCAGCGACAAGCGGGGGGGAAACACAGATACGCAGTATTTT. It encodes CASSDKRGGNTDTQYF.

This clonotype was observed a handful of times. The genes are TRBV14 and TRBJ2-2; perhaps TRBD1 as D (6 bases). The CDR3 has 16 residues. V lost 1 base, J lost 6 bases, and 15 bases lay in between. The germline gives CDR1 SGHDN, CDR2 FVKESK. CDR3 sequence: CASSQGRNRVPGELFF. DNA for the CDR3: TGTGCCAGCAGCCAAGGCCGAAACAGGGTACCCGGGGAGCTGTTTTTT.

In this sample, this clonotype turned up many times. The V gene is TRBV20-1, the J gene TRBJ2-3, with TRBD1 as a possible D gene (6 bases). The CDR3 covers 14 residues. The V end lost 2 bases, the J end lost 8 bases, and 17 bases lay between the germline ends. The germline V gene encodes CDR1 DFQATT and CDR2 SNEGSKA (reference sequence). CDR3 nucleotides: TGCAGTGCTAGACTTAGAACAGGGAGCGTTACGCAGTATTTT. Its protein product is CSARLRTGSVTQYF.

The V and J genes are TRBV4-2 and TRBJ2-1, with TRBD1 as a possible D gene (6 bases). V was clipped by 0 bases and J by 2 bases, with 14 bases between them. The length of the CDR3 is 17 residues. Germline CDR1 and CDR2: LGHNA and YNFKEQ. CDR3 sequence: CASSQDQDSSTYNEQFF. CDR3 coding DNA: TGTGCCAGCAGCCAAGATCAGGACAGCTCAACCTACAATGAGCAGTTCTTC.

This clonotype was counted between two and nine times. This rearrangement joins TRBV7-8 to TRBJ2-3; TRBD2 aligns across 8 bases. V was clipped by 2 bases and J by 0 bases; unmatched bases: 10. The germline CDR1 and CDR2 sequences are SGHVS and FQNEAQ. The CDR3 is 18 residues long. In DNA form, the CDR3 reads TGTGCCAGCAGCTTACAACTCCTTGCGGGGGGCAGCACAGATACGCAGTATTTT. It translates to CASSLQLLAGGSTDTQYF.

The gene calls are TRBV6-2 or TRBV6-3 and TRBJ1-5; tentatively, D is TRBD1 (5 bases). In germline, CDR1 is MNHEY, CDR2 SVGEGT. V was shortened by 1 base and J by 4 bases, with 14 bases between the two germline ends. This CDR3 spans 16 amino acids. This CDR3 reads CASSYLEGWGNQPQHF. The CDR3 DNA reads TGTGCCAGCAGTTACTTAGAAGGCTGGGGGAATCAGCCCCAGCATTTT.

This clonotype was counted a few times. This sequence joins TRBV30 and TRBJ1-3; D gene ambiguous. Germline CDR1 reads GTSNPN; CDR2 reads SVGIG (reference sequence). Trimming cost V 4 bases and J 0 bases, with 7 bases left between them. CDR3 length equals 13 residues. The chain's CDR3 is CAWNSVSGNTIYF. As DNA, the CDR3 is TGTGCCTGGAATTCAGTCTCTGGAAACACCATATATTTT. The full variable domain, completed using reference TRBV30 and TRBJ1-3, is SQTIHQWPATLVQPVGSPLSLECTVEGTSNPNLYWYRQAAGRGLQLLFYSVGIGQISSEVPQNLSASRPQDRQFILSSKKLLLSDSGFYLCAWNSVSGNTIYFGEGSWLTVV.

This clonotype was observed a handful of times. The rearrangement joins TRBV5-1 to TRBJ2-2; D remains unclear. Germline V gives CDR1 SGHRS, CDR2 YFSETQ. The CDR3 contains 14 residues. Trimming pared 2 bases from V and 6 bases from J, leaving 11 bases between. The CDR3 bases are TGCGCCAGCAGCTTTACGAGGATGGCCGGGGAGCTGTTTTTT. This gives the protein CASSFTRMAGELFF.

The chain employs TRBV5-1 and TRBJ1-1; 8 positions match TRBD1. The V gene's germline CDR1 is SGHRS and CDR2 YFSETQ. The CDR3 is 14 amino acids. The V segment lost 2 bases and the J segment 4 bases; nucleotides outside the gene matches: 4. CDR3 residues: CASSFGQGFTEAFF. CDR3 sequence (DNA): TGCGCCAGCAGCTTCGGACAGGGTTTCACTGAAGCTTTCTTT.

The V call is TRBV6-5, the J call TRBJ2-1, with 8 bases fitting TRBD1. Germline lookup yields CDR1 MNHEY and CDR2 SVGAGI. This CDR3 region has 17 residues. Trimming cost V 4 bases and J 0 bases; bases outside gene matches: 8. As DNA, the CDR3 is TGTGCCAGCAGTTTGCCGGGACAGGAGAGCTCCTACAATGAGCAGTTCTTC. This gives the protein CASSLPGQESSYNEQFF.

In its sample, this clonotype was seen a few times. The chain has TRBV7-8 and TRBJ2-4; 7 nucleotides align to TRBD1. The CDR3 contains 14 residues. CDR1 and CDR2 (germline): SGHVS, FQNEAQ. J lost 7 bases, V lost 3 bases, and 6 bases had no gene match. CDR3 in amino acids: CASSFRDRVNIQYF. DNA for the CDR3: TGTGCCAGCAGCTTCCGTGACAGGGTGAACATTCAGTACTTC.

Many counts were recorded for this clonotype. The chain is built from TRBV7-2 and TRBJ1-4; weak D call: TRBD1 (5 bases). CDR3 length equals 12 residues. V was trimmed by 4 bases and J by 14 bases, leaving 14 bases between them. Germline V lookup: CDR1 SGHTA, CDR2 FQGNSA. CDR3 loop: CASSSPGRGLFF. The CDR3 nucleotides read TGTGCCAGCAGCTCTCCAGGCCGGGGGCTGTTTTTT.

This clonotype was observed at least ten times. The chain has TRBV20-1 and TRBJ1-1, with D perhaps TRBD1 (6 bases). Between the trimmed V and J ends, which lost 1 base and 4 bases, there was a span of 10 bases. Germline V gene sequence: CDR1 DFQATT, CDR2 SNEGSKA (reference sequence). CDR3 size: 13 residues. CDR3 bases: TGCAGTGCTAGAGGACAGGTCGTCACTGAAGCTTTCTTT. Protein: CSARGQVVTEAFF.

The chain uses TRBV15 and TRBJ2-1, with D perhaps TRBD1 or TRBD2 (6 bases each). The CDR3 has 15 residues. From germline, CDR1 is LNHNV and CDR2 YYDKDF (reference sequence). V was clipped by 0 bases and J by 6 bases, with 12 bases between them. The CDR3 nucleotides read TGTGCCACCAGCAGAGATTGGGGGGCCCGCAATGAGCAGTTCTTC. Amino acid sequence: CATSRDWGARNEQFF.

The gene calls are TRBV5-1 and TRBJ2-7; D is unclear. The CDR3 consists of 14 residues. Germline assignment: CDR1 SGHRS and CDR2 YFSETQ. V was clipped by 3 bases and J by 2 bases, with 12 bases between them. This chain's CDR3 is CASSSPDGTYEQYF. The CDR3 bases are TGCGCCAGCAGCTCCCCGGACGGAACCTACGAGCAGTACTTC.

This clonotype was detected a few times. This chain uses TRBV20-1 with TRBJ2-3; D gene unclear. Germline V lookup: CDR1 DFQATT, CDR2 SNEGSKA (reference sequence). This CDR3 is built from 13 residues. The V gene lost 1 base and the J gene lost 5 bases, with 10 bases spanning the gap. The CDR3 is CSARVKDGDTQYF. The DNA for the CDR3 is TGCAGTGCTAGAGTGAAGGACGGAGATACGCAGTATTTT.

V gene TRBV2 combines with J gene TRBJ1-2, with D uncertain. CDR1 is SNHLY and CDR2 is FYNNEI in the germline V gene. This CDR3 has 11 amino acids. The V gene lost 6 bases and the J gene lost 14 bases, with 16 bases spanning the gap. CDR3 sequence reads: CASRAEGLKTF. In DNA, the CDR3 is TGTGCCAGCAGGGCCGAAGGATTGAAAACCTTC.

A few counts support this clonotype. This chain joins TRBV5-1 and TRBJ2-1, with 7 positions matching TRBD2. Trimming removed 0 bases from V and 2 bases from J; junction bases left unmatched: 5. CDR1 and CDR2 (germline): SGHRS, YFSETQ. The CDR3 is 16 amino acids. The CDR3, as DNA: TGCGCCAGCAGCTTGGCCGGGGGGAGAACCTACAATGAGCAGTTCTTC. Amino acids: CASSLAGGRTYNEQFF. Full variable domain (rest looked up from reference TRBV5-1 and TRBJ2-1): KAGVTQTPRYLIKTRGQQVTLSCSPISGHRSVSWYQQTPGQGLQFLFEYFSETQRNKGNFPGRFSGRQFSNSRSEMNVSTLELGDSALYLCASSLAGGRTYNEQFFGPGTRLTVL.

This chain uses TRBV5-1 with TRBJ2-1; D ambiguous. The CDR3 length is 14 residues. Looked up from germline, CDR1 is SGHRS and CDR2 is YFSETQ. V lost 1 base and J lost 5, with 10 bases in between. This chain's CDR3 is CASSLPGVDNEQFF. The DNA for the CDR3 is TGCGCCAGCAGCTTGCCGGGTGTCGACAATGAGCAGTTCTTC.

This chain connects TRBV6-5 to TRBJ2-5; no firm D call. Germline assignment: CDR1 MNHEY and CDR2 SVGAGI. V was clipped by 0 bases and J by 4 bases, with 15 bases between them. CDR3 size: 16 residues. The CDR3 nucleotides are TGTGCCAGCAGTTACTCGAAGACTCGGACGTTAGAGACCCAGTACTTC. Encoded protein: CASSYSKTRTLETQYF.

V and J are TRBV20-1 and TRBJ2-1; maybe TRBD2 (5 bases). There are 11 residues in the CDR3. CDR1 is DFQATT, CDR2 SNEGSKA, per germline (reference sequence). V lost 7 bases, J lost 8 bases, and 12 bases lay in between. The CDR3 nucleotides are TGCAGTGTCATGTACGGGGATGAGCAGTTCTTC. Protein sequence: CSVMYGDEQFF.

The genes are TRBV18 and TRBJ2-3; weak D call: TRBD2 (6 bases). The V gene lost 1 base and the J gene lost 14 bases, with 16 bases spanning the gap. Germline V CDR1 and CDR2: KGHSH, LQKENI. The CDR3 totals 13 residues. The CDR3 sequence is CASSPREDWTGYF. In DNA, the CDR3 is TGTGCCAGCTCACCACGGGAGGATTGGACGGGGTATTTT.

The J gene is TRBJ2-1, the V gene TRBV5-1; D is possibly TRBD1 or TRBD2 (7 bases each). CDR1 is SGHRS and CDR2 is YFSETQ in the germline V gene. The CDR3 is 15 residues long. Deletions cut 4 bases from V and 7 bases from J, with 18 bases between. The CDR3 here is CASSERQGGFNEQFF. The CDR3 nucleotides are TGCGCCAGCAGCGAAAGACAGGGAGGGTTTAATGAGCAGTTCTTC.

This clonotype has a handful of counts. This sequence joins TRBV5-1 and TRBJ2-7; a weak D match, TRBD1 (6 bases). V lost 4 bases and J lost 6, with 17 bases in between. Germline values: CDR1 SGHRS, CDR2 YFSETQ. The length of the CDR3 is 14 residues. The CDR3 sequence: CASSLSQGDREQYF. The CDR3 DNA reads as TGCGCCAGCAGCCTGTCACAGGGAGATCGCGAGCAGTACTTC.

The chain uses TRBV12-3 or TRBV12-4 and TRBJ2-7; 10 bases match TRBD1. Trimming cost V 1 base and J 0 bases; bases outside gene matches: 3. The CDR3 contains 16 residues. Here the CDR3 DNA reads TGTGCCAGCAGTTTAGGGACAGGGGGGAGCTCCTACGAGCAGTACGTC. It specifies CASSLGTGGSSYEQYV.

This chain's CDR3 is CASQDRVGFYEQYF. CDR3 DNA: TGTGCCAGCCAGGACAGGGTAGGGTTCTACGAGCAGTACTTC. This chain links TRBV27 with TRBJ2-7; 8 positions agree with TRBD1. The germline CDR1 and CDR2 sequences are MNHEY and SMNVEV (reference sequence). This CDR3 is built from 14 residues. After removal of 8 bases from V and 3 bases from J, the junction contained 9 bases not matched to a gene.